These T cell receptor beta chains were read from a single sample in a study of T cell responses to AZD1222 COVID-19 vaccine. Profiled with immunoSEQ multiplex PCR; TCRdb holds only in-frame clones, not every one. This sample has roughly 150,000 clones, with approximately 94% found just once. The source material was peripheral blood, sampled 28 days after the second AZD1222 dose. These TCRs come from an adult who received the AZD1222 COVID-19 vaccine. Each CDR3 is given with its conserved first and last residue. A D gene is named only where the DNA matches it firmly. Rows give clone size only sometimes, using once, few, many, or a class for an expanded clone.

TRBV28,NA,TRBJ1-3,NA,TGTGCCAGCAGTGGGACATTCTCTGGAAACACCATATATTTT,CASSGTFSGNTIYF
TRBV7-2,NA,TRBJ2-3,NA,TGTGCCAGCAGCTTAGCTTCTACCTCAGATACGCAGTATTTT,CASSLASTSDTQYF
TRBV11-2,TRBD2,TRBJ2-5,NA,TGTGCCAGCAGCTTAGACCTAGCGGGAGGGCCAGGGACCCAGTACTTC,CASSLDLAGGPGTQYF
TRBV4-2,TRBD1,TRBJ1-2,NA,TGTGCCAGCAGCCTGTCGACAGGGGCCACTCGGGGCTACACCTTC,CASSLSTGATRGYTF
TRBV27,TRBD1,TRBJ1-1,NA,TGTGCCAGCAGCCTCTACAGGGGGGGGACTGAAGCTTTCTTT,CASSLYRGGTEAFF
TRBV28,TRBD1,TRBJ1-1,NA,TGTGCCAGCAGTTTACCCAGGGGGCGGAACACTGAAGCTTTCTTT,CASSLPRGRNTEAFF
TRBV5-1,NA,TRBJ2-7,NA,TGCGCCAGCAGCTTGGGTTACGAGCAGTACTTC,CASSLGYEQYF
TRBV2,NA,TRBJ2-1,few,TGTGCCAGCAGAGCAGACTTACTCAATGAGCAGTTCTTC,CASRADLLNEQFF
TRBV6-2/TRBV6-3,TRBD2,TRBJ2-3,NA,TGTGCCAGCAGTCTCTTACCCAGACTAGCGGGAGGCACAGATACGCAGTATTTT,CASSLLPRLAGGTDTQYF
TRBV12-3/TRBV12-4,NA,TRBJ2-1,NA,TGTGCCAGCAGTCTTCGGAAGTCTGAGCAGTTCTTC,CASSLRKSEQFF
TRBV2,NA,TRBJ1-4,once,TGTGCCAGCAGTGAAGCCACAGCGAGGGACAAACTGTTTTTT,CASSEATARDKLFF
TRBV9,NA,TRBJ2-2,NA,TGTGCCAGCAGCGTAGGGCTCACCGGGGAGCTGTTTTTT,CASSVGLTGELFF
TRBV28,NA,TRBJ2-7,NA,TGTGCCAGCAGTCCCCGGGACCTCGGCCACGAGCAGTACTTC,CASSPRDLGHEQYF
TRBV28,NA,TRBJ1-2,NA,TGTGCCAGCAGTTCGGGACTAAACTATGGCTACACCTTC,CASSSGLNYGYTF
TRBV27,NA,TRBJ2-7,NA,TGTGCCAGCAGTCTCAGCTCCTACGAGCAGTACTTC,CASSLSSYEQYF
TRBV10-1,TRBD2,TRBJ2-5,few,TGCGCCAGCAGTGAGTCCCTAGCGGCAACGCAAGAGACCCAGTACTTC,CASSESLAATQETQYF
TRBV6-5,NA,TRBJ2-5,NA,TGTGCCAGCAGCGGTTCGGTGGGCCCAGAGACCCAGTACTTC,CASSGSVGPETQYF
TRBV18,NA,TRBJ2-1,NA,TGTGCCAGCTCCCCTCGGCGGGATTATGGTGAGCAGTTCTTC,CASSPRRDYGEQFF
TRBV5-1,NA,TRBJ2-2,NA,TGCGCCAGCAGCCTCACTAGTACGAACACCGGGGAGCTGTTTTTT,CASSLTSTNTGELFF
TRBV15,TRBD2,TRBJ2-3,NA,TGTGCCACCAGCAGCCCTAGCGGGAGCCCCCAAGCTAGCACAGATACGCAGTATTTT,CATSSPSGSPQASTDTQYF
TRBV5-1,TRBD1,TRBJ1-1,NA,TGCGCCAGCAGCTTGAGGGGTCCGACAGGGGACGGCACTGAAGCTTTCTTT,CASSLRGPTGDGTEAFF
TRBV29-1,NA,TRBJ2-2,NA,TGCAGCGTTGAAGGGGTCGGCGGGGTCACCGGGGAGCTGTTTTTT,CSVEGVGGVTGELFF
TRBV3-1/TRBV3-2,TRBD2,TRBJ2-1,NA,TGTGCCAGCAGCCAAGGATCACTAGCGGGAGTTAAGTTCTTC,CASSQGSLAGVKFF
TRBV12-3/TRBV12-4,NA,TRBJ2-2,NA,TGTGCCAGCAGTTACAAGGAAACCGGGGAGCTGTTTTTT,CASSYKETGELFF
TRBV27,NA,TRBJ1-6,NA,TGTGCCAGCAGTCCACAGGACCGATCACCCCTCCACTTT,CASSPQDRSPLHF
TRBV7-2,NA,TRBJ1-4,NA,TGTGCCAGCAGCTTGACAGTCAAGGAAAAACTGTTTTTT,CASSLTVKEKLFF
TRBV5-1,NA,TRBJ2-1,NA,TGCGCCAGCAGCCCAGATCACAATGAGCAGTTCTTC,CASSPDHNEQFF
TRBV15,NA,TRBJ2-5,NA,TGTGCCACCAGCAATGGCCCCGGGGGTGACCAGTACTTC,CATSNGPGGDQYF
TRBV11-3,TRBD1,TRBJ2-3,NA,TGTGCCAGCAGTACCGGGTTACAGGGGAGAGATACGCAGTATTTT,CASSTGLQGRDTQYF
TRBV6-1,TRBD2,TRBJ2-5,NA,TGTGCCAGCAGTGAACTAGCGGGGAGGGTTCAAGAGACCCAGTACTTC,CASSELAGRVQETQYF
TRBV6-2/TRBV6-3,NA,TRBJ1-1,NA,TGTGCCAGCAGTACCCAGCTGAACACTGAAGCTTTCTTT,CASSTQLNTEAFF
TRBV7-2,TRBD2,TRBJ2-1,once,TGTGCCAGCAGTCCCGTGGGGACTAGAGCCTACAATGAGCAGTTCTTC,CASSPVGTRAYNEQFF
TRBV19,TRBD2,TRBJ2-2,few,TGTGCCAGTAGTTCGGGACTAGCGGCCCGCACCGGGGAGCTGTTTTTT,CASSSGLAARTGELFF
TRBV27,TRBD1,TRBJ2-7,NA,TGTGCCAGCAGTGCCCTCGACAGGGGGCGCGGATACGAGCAGTACTTC,CASSALDRGRGYEQYF
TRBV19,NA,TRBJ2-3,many,TGTGCCAGTAGTATAGGGGGGGATACGCAGTATTTT,CASSIGGDTQYF
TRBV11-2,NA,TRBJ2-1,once,TGTGCCAGCAGCTTAGTTGTCGGACCTTACAATGAGCAGTTCTTC,CASSLVVGPYNEQFF
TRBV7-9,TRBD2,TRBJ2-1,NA,TGTGCCAGCAGATATACTAGCGGGAGCTTGAATGAGCAGTTCTTC,CASRYTSGSLNEQFF
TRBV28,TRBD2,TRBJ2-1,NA,TGTGCCAGCTCCTCTCCGGGGGGGTTCTCAAATGAGCAGTTCTTC,CASSSPGGFSNEQFF
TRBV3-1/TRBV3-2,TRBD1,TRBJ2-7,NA,TGTGCCAGCAGCCCCGGGACAGGGGGCTACGAGCAGTACTTC,CASSPGTGGYEQYF
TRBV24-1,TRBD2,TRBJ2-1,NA,TGTGCCACCAGTGATACTACTAGCGGGGCTTACAATGAGCAGTTCTTC,CATSDTTSGAYNEQFF
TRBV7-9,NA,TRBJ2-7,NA,TGTGCCAGCAGCACCCCCGTGAGTCGGGGCTACGAGCAGTACTTC,CASSTPVSRGYEQYF
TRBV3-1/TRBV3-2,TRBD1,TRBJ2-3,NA,TGTGCCAGCAGCCGACAGGGGGCCGCAGATACGCAGTATTTT,CASSRQGAADTQYF
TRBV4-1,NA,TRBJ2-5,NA,TGCGCCAGCAAAAGGTCCAAGGGAGGATCCGAGACCCAGTACTTC,CASKRSKGGSETQYF
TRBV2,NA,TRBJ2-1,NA,TGTGCCAGCAGCTTGCGACCCAGCTCCTACAATGAGCAGTTCTTC,CASSLRPSSYNEQFF
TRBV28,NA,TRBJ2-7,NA,TGTGCCAGCAGTTTAGGGGGCGGCTCCTACGAGCAGTACTTC,CASSLGGGSYEQYF
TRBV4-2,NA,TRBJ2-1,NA,TGTGCCAGCAGCCAAGCAGGCAGGACTTACTTATACAATGAGCAGTTCTTC,CASSQAGRTYLYNEQFF
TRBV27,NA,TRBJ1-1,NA,TGTGCCAGCAGTTTATCCCACAGGGCCCCTGAAGCTTTCTTT,CASSLSHRAPEAFF
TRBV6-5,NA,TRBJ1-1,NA,TGTGCCAGCAGTTACTCAGGGCGAGCTTTCTTT,CASSYSGRAFF
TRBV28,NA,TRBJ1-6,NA,TGTGCCAGCAGTTTACCCCCCCTCGGGTCTTACTCACCCCTCCACTTT,CASSLPPLGSYSPLHF
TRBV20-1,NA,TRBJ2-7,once,TGCAGTGCTAGGGAGTGGAACGAGCAGTACTTC,CSAREWNEQYF
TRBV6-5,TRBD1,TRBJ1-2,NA,TGTGCCAGCAGAAGGACAGGGGGCGCCGGCTATGGCTACACCTTC,CASRRTGGAGYGYTF
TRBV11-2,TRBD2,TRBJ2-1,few,TGTGCCAGCAGCCCCAATTGGGGAGGGACTTTCTCCTACAATGAGCAGTTCTTC,CASSPNWGGTFSYNEQFF
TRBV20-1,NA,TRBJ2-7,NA,TGCAGTGCTAGTGAGGCCTACGAGCAGTACTTC,CSASEAYEQYF
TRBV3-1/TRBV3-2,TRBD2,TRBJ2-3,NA,TGTGCCAGCAGCCGCAGACTAGCGGGAGAGGCAGATACGCAGTATTTT,CASSRRLAGEADTQYF
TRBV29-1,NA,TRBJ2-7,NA,TGCAGCGTTCGACTAGGAGATTCCTACGAGCAGTACTTC,CSVRLGDSYEQYF
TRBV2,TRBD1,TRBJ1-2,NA,TGTGCCAGCAGACAAATCAGGGGGCTTAGCTATGGCTACACCTTC,CASRQIRGLSYGYTF
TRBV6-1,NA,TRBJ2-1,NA,TGTGCCAGCAGTGAAGGATTAGCCTTTCCAGGGTTCTTC,CASSEGLAFPGFF
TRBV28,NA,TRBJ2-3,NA,TGTGCCAGCACAGGGTTCTCTAGCACAGATACGCAGTATTTT,CASTGFSSTDTQYF
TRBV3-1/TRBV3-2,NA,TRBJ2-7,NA,TGTGCCAGCAGCCAAGTAGTACAGGGCCCCTACGAGCAGTACTTC,CASSQVVQGPYEQYF
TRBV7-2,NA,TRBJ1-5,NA,TGTGCCAGCAGCAGACGATGTCTCAGTAATAGCAATCAGCCCCAGCATTTT,CASSRRCLSNSNQPQHF